The 10 T cell receptor beta chains presented below share a single source sample, sequenced in a study of blood T cells in healthy people across ages. The authors ran a second PCR of about 7 to 11 cycles using a sample-barcoded 5' primer and a J-beta primer mix. One entry per CDR3 protein, called by TCRdb with MiXCR from the 5' RACE reads. This table holds 870,000 or so distinct CDR3 sequences, 25% to 35% found once. Source material: blood. Receptors were obtained from a woman older than 75 in good health.

This clonotype was counted only a few times. The rearrangement links TRBV20-1 to TRBJ1-2; 7 bases fit TRBD1. The length of the CDR3 is 14 residues. V shed 3 bases and J 4 bases; nucleotides not matched to a gene: 8. In germline, CDR1 is DFQATT, CDR2 SNEGSKA (reference sequence). Here the CDR3 reads CSARSDRAGYGYTF. CDR3 bases: TGCAGTGCTAGGTCTGACAGGGCTGGCTATGGCTACACCTTC.

J is TRBJ2-6 and V is TRBV7-2; tentatively, D is TRBD2 (7 bases). Germline values: CDR1 SGHTA, CDR2 FQGNSA. This CDR3 has 15 residues. This CDR3 is CAGGGALSGANVLTF. The DNA of the CDR3 is TGTGCTGGAGGGGGGGCGCTATCTGGGGCCAACGTCCTGACTTTC.

A few counts support this clonotype. A read error is possible here, since a much larger clone lies one base away. The gene calls are TRBV27 and TRBJ2-7, with D possibly being TRBD2 (5 bases). Germline loops: CDR1 MNHEY, CDR2 SMNVEV (reference sequence). The V end lost 3 bases, the J end lost 0 bases, and 12 bases lay between the germline ends. This CDR3 comprises 15 residues. CDR3 protein: CASSLDGESSYEQYF. The CDR3 region has the DNA TGTGCCAGCAGTTTGGACGGGGAGAGCTCCTACGAGCAGTACTTC.

Notes on this clonotype: A read error may explain this, as a much larger clone is one base away. The chain couples TRBV11-2 to TRBJ1-6; D unresolved. The length of the CDR3 is 12 residues. Between the trimmed V and J ends, which lost 0 bases and 11 bases, there was a span of 5 bases. Germline-derived CDR1 and CDR2 are SGHAT and FQNNGV. The CDR3, as DNA: TGTGCCAGCAGCTTAGACCCTCCACCCCTCCACTTT. This gives the protein CASSLDPPPLHF.

This sequence joins TRBV7-9 and TRBJ2-1; 11 positions agree with TRBD2. Near its end, the DNA agrees better with TRBJ2-7, so the J call may be wrong. Germline CDR1 and CDR2: SEHNR and FQNEAQ (reference sequence). CDR3 length: 20 residues. This chain's CDR3 is CASSSALAGGLKISYNEQYF. The CDR3 nucleotides are TGTGCCAGCAGCTCCGCCTTAGCGGGGGGGCTCAAAATTTCCTACAATGAGCAGTACTTC.

On this clonotype itself: Its ends do not fully match the called genes, so a read error is possible. The chain employs TRBV4-1 and TRBJ2-1, with TRBD1 matching 7 bases. The germline V gene encodes CDR1 MGHRA and CDR2 YSYEKL. This CDR3 is built from 15 residues. CDR3 sequence: CASSQTGTSYNGQFF. CDR3 in DNA: TGCGCCAGCAGCCAGACAGGGACCTCCTACAATGGGCAGTTCTTC.

The CDR3 loop reads CASSLTGTSGSNEQYF. The CDR3 region has the DNA TGCGCCAGCAGCTTGACCGGGACTAGCGGATCCAATGAGCAGTACTTC. The J gene is TRBJ2-5, the V gene TRBV5-1; 11 nucleotides match TRBD2. Germline trimming cut 1 base from V and 11 bases from J; bases unmatched to any gene: 13. This CDR3 contains 16 residues. Per the germline V gene, CDR1 is SGHRS and CDR2 is YFSETQ.

J is TRBJ1-2 and V is TRBV5-1, with D possibly TRBD1 on 5 matching bases. This CDR3 region has 15 residues. Trimming pared 4 bases from V and 8 bases from J, leaving 21 bases between. Germline values: CDR1 SGHRS, CDR2 YFSETQ. The CDR3 nucleotides are TGCGCCAGCAGCCAATCCGGGACTTTCGTGGAAGGCTACACCTTC. Its protein is CASSQSGTFVEGYTF.

The sample holds a few counts of this clonotype. The J gene is TRBJ2-1, the V gene TRBV7-8, with D possibly being TRBD2 (5 bases). The CDR3 spans 13 residues. Germline CDR1 SGHVS, CDR2 FQNEAQ. Between the trimmed V and J ends, which lost 3 bases and 10 bases, there was a span of 13 bases. This chain's CDR3 is CASSFEVTGEQFF. As DNA, the CDR3 is TGTGCCAGCAGCTTTGAGGTGACGGGGGAGCAGTTCTTC.

The chain uses TRBV6-6 and TRBJ2-6; the match to TRBD1 covers 7 bases. Trimming at V came to 5 bases and at J to 2 bases, leaving 9 bases not matched to a gene. In germline, CDR1 is MNHNY, CDR2 SVGAGI (reference sequence). This CDR3 region has 17 residues. CDR3 nucleotides: TGTGCCAGCAGTACGGACAGGTCGACGCCTGGGGCCAACGTCCTGACTTTC. Translation gives CASSTDRSTPGANVLTF.